Listed below are T cell receptor beta chains from one sample, sequenced in a study of blood T cell repertoires in COVID-19. TCRdb's copy holds only in-frame clones and misses some; the assay was immunoSEQ multiplex PCR. This table has roughly 23,000 clones, about 88% appearing once. Sequenced input: peripheral blood. The source is a man in his 70s with COVID-19, enrolled during active disease. Each CDR3 is given with its conserved first and last residue. Fields, in order: D gene, clone size, J gene, V gene, CDR3 DNA, CDR3 protein. The D gene is left open where the match is weak. Size tells how often a clone was seen (once, few, many) or the class of an expanded clone, and some rows leave it out.

TRBD2,NA,TRBJ2-3,TRBV7-9,TGTGCCAGCAGCTGGACTAGCGGGGAATTAGATACGCAGTATTTT,CASSWTSGELDTQYF
NA,NA,TRBJ1-1,TRBV6-5,TGTGCCAGCAGGCGACGGGACACTGAAGCTTTCTTT,CASRRRDTEAFF
TRBD2,NA,TRBJ2-1,TRBV13,TGTGCCAGCAGCTTAGGGCTAGCGGGAACCTACAATGAGCAGTTCTTC,CASSLGLAGTYNEQFF
NA,once,TRBJ2-7,TRBV30,TGTGCCTGGAGTGTAGGCCTGCGGAGCGAGCAGTACTTC,CAWSVGLRSEQYF
NA,NA,TRBJ2-5,TRBV5-8,TGTGCCAGCAGGTCCGAGACGGGTTGGGAAGAGACCCAGTACTTC,CASRSETGWEETQYF
TRBD1,once,TRBJ1-2,TRBV7-8,TGTGCCAGCAGCCAGTACAGGGGCTATGGCTACACCTTC,CASSQYRGYGYTF
NA,once,TRBJ2-1,TRBV4-1,TGCGCCAGCAGCCCCCTTTTGTCCGGGTACAATGAGCAGTTCTTC,CASSPLLSGYNEQFF
NA,NA,TRBJ2-7,TRBV7-2,TGTGCCAGCAGCTTAAAGGCAGGGTGGTCGGCCTACGAGCAGTACTTC,CASSLKAGWSAYEQYF
NA,NA,TRBJ1-2,TRBV6-5,TGTGCCCGCAGTTACACCGACTCCAGGGGTAACTATGGCTACACCTTC,CARSYTDSRGNYGYTF
NA,NA,TRBJ1-2,TRBV4-2,TGTGCCAGCAGCCCAGCCGGGGGGGGATATGGCTACACCTTC,CASSPAGGGYGYTF
NA,NA,TRBJ1-2,TRBV18,TGTGCCAGCTCACCGCGGACAGAACCCACTTATGGCTACACCTTC,CASSPRTEPTYGYTF
TRBD1,NA,TRBJ1-2,TRBV6-6,TGTGCCAGCAGCCAAACAGGGGGCCCGGTAAATGGCTACACCTTC,CASSQTGGPVNGYTF
NA,NA,TRBJ2-2,TRBV27,TGTGCCAGCAGGACCGGGACTAACACCGGGGAGCTGTTTTTT,CASRTGTNTGELFF
NA,NA,TRBJ2-1,TRBV9,TGTGCCAGCAGCGTTGGGGGCGTTTACAATGAGCAGTTCTTC,CASSVGGVYNEQFF